This T cell receptor (beta chain) emerged from a study of identifying expanded T cells in peripheral blood. Study observations and caveats: Across healthy donors, higher total template counts meant significantly greater approximately 2-week count variance. Over approximately two and four weeks, about 16 and 20 clones changed, versus more than 1 between replicates.

The CDR3 length is 15 residues. Germline V gene lookup returns CDR1 SGHRS and CDR2 YFSETQ. Trimming took 0 bases from V and 5 from J; bases not matched to a gene: 5. Clones were read by immunoSEQ multiplex PCR, and TCRdb kept only the in-frame ones, dropping some. The table has about 130,000 clones, 70% to 90% seen once; the top ten hold approximately 8%. As for this clone: Antigen: not known.

Healthy donors had no documented immune events, such as infections, while sampled. The receptor was isolated from a person aged 18 to 75 in good health. The chain uses TRBV5-1 and TRBJ2-1; 7 bases are shared with TRBD2. Sequenced input: blood. DNA for the CDR3: TGCGCCAGCAGCTTGGCTCTAGCGGTTAACAATGAGCAGTTCTTC. Amino acid sequence: CASSLALAVNNEQFF.